This T cell receptor (beta chain) stems from a study of radiation and T cells in renal cell carcinoma. Time point denoted: baseline pretreatment blood. The sample's treatment: 15 Gy SBRT to primary tumor, nephrectomy 4 weeks later. Per germline, CDR1 LNHDA and CDR2 SQIVND (reference sequence). Between the trimmed V and J ends, which lost 6 bases and 9 bases, there was a span of 30 bases. The CDR3 spans 18 residues. TCRdb keeps only in-frame clones here, not all; method: immunoSEQ multiplex PCR. This table has around 64,000 clones, 65% to 85% appearing once. The gene calls are TRBV19 and TRBJ2-1; perhaps D is TRBD1 or TRBD2 (9 bases each). The sample in question was blood, obtained from a patient whose treatment included radiotherapy and nephrectomy. This TCR came from a man aged 55 to 70 with renal cell carcinoma. The CDR3 nucleotides read TGTGCCAGTAGAAACAGGGGGCTGGGACTAGCCTCGTTTGGTGAGCAGTTCTTC. It is translated as CASRNRGLGLASFGEQFF.